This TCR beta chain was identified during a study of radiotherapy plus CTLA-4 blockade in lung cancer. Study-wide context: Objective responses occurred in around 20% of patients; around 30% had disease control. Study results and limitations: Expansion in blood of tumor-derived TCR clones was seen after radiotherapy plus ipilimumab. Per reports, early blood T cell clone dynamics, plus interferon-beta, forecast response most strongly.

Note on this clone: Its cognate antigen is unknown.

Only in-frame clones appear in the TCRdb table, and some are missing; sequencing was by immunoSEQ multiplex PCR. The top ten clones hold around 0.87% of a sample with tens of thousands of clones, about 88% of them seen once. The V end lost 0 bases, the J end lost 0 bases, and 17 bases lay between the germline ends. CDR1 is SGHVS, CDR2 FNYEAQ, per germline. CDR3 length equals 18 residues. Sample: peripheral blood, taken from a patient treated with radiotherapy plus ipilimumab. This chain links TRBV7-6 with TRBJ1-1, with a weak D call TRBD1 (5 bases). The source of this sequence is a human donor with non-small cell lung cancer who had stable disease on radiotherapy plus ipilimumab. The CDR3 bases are TGTGCCAGCAGCTTAGCGATCGGGGGTGGGTTTATGAACACTGAAGCTTTCTTT. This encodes CASSLAIGGGFMNTEAFF.